The 31 T cell receptor beta chains below come from one sample, sequenced in a study of cytomegalovirus exposure and HLA in healthy donors. A multiplex PCR was run with 60 Vbeta primers and 13 Jbeta primers. The assay was immunoSEQ multiplex PCR, and TCRdb's table has in-frame clones only and misses some. The table has approximately 140,000 clones, more than 75% seen once; the top ten hold 5.5% to 7%. Sequenced: PBMCs. The receptors originated from a woman aged 40 to 55 in good health and CMV-seropositive.

In regard to this clone: Other nucleotide sequences from this sample produce the same CDR3. The J gene is TRBJ2-5, the V gene TRBV20-1; D gene uncertain. V was clipped by 2 bases and J by 4 bases, with 2 bases between them. Germline CDR1 DFQATT, CDR2 SNEGSKA (reference sequence). The CDR3 length is 10 residues. The CDR3 is CSARRETQYF. The CDR3 DNA is TGCAGTGCTAGACGAGAGACCCAGTACTTC.

This clone has more than one count but fewer than ten. The chain recombines TRBV5-6 with TRBJ2-5; 9 positions match TRBD2. Germline CDR1 SGHDT, CDR2 YYEEEE. The CDR3 covers 15 residues. Trimming took 0 bases from V and 4 from J; bases not matched to a gene: 4. The CDR3 region is CASSLVSGSLETQYF. As DNA, the CDR3 is TGTGCCAGCAGCTTGGTTAGCGGGAGTTTAGAGACCCAGTACTTC.

This clone was detected a few times. The chain recombines TRBV7-2 with TRBJ2-1; 9 bases align to TRBD1. The V segment lost 5 bases and the J segment 2 bases; nucleotides outside the gene matches: 16. The germline gives CDR1 SGHTA, CDR2 FQGNSA. This CDR3 spans 19 amino acids. The CDR3 DNA reads as TGTGCCAGCAGCCCCAGGACAGGGGTCCCCGTACCTACCTACAATGAGCAGTTCTTC. This sequence encodes CASSPRTGVPVPTYNEQFF.

The chain links TRBV5-1 to TRBJ2-3; 13 bases align to TRBD2. CDR1 SGHRS and CDR2 YFSETQ come from the germline V gene. The CDR3 spans 16 residues. V trimming: 4 bases; J trimming: 5 bases; junction bases outside the gene matches: 7. The CDR3 region is CASSRTSGSTIDTQYF. CDR3 nucleotide sequence: TGCGCCAGCAGCCGGACTAGCGGGAGTACTATAGATACGCAGTATTTT.

V gene TRBV29-1 combines with J gene TRBJ2-1; the match to TRBD2 covers 8 bases. With 6 bases clipped from V and 8 bases from J, the junction kept 12 bases outside the gene matches. The CDR3 extends over 14 amino acids. Germline-derived CDR1 and CDR2 are SQVTM and ANQGSEA. The CDR3 spells CSVPINGRAYEQFF. The CDR3 region has the DNA TGCAGCGTCCCCATAAACGGGAGGGCCTATGAGCAGTTCTTC.

The chain recombines TRBV28 with TRBJ1-4; unclear D gene. Germline CDR1 reads MDHEN; CDR2 reads SYDVKM. CDR3 length: 14 residues. With 8 bases removed from V and 1 base from J, the gap between germline ends came to 11 bases. The chain's CDR3 is CASSRGGTNEKLFF. CDR3 bases: TGTGCCAGCTCCCGGGGAGGAACTAATGAAAAACTGTTTTTT.

The CDR3 loop reads CATSLDRTSGNTIYF. The CDR3 DNA reads as TGTGCCACCAGCCTCGACCGGACATCCGGAAACACCATATATTTT. The V call is TRBV15, the J call TRBJ1-3, with D perhaps TRBD1 (5 bases). CDR1 is LNHNV and CDR2 is YYDKDF in the germline V gene (reference sequence). The CDR3 is made up of 15 amino acids. Trimming removed 5 bases from V and 4 bases from J, with 15 bases in between.

V usage is TRBV18 and J usage is TRBJ2-4; the D is unclear. CDR1 is KGHSH and CDR2 is LQKENI in the germline V gene. V was clipped by 2 bases and J by 0 bases, with 11 bases between them. CDR3 length equals 16 residues. CDR3 sequence (DNA): TGTGCCAGCTCACCAAGCCCAAGACTAGCCAAAAACATTCAGTACTTC. As protein: CASSPSPRLAKNIQYF.

The V and J genes are TRBV20-1 and TRBJ2-7; a possible D gene is TRBD2 (6 bases). This CDR3 region has 11 residues. V lost 8 bases to trimming and J lost 3 bases, with 11 bases between them. Germline CDR1 and CDR2: DFQATT and SNEGSKA (reference sequence). The DNA for the CDR3 is TGCAGTTTTGGCGGGGTCTACGAGCAGTACTTC. Amino acid sequence: CSFGGVYEQYF.

The CDR3 sequence: CASSPGDFTYEQYF. The CDR3 DNA reads as TGTGCCAGCAGCCCCGGGGACTTTACCTACGAGCAGTACTTC. V is TRBV7-9 and J is TRBJ2-7; possibly TRBD2 for D (6 bases). The CDR3 has 14 amino acids. V was shortened by 5 bases and J by 2 bases, with 13 bases between the two germline ends. CDR1 is SEHNR, CDR2 FQNEAQ, per germline (reference sequence).

This chain connects TRBV6-1 to TRBJ2-1; D is unresolved. CDR3 length: 14 amino acids. Germline CDR1 and CDR2: MNHNS and SASEGT. V was clipped by 3 bases and J by 0 bases, with 6 bases between them. The CDR3 nucleotides read TGTGCCAGCAGTGACAACGGCTCCTACAATGAGCAGTTCTTC. It yields the protein CASSDNGSYNEQFF.

This clone was detected only a few times. V gene TRBV10-3 combines with J gene TRBJ2-5; unclear D gene. This CDR3 is 12 amino acids long. Germline V gene data show CDR1 as ENHRY and CDR2 as SYGVKD. V was trimmed by 2 bases and J by 5 bases, leaving 6 bases between them. CDR3 coding DNA: TGTGCCATCAGTGAGAAATCGGAGACCCAGTACTTC. This encodes CAISEKSETQYF.

The genes are TRBV14 and TRBJ2-7; D is uncertain. The CDR3 is made up of 13 amino acids. Germline assignment: CDR1 SGHDN and CDR2 FVKESK. V was pared by 0 bases and J by 4 bases, with 7 bases between. The CDR3 spells CASSQEISYEQYF. The CDR3 coding sequence is TGTGCCAGCAGCCAAGAAATCTCTTACGAGCAGTACTTC.

The chain recombines TRBV29-1 with TRBJ2-3; weak D call: TRBD2 (6 bases). Trimming removed 3 bases from V and 2 bases from J, with 9 bases in between. The CDR3 runs 13 residues. Germline V gene data show CDR1 as SQVTM and CDR2 as ANQGSEA. The chain's CDR3 is CSVEGGFTDTQYF. For the CDR3, the DNA is TGCAGCGTTGAGGGAGGATTCACAGATACGCAGTATTTT.

The chain uses TRBV18 and TRBJ1-3; maybe TRBD1 (5 bases). The V gene lost 10 bases and the J gene lost 3 bases, with 16 bases spanning the gap. CDR1 KGHSH and CDR2 LQKENI come from the germline V gene. The CDR3 runs to 14 residues. Written as DNA, the CDR3 is TGTGCCACTCAGCCGGACATAGTTGGAAACACCATATATTTT. As protein: CATQPDIVGNTIYF.

The chain employs TRBV10-1 and TRBJ2-1; 8 bases fit TRBD2. CDR1 and CDR2 (germline): WNHNN, SYGVQD (reference sequence). V was pared by 8 bases and J by 2 bases, with 11 bases of the junction left unmatched. The CDR3 spans 16 residues. The CDR3 protein is CASPSTTSGAYNEQFF. The CDR3 DNA is TGCGCCAGCCCCTCGACCACTAGCGGAGCCTACAATGAGCAGTTCTTC.

About this clone itself: The sample contains more than one DNA sequence encoding this CDR3. V usage is TRBV5-1 and J usage is TRBJ1-1; the match to TRBD1 covers 7 bases. The CDR3 runs to 13 residues. The trim removed 2 bases at V and 4 bases at J, leaving 2 bases unmatched. Germline CDR1 SGHRS, CDR2 YFSETQ. As DNA, the CDR3 is TGCGCCAGCAGCTTAGGGGGCGGCACTGAAGCTTTCTTT. This translates into CASSLGGGTEAFF.

CDR3 in DNA: TGTGCCATCAGTGAAGGGGGACAGGGGGTAACTGAAGCTTTCTTT. Translating gives CAISEGGQGVTEAFF. The chain is built from TRBV10-3 and TRBJ1-1; 11 bases fit TRBD1. V gave up 3 bases and J gave up 5 bases; unmatched junction bases: 5. The CDR3 spans 15 residues. Germline-derived CDR1 and CDR2 are ENHRY and SYGVKD.

V is TRBV18 and J is TRBJ2-7; D is undetermined. This CDR3 is 13 amino acids long. V was clipped by 3 bases and J by 2 bases, with 8 bases between them. In germline, CDR1 is KGHSH, CDR2 LQKENI. CDR3 residues: CASSPAVTYEQYF. The CDR3 region has the DNA TGTGCCAGCTCACCCGCAGTTACCTACGAGCAGTACTTC.

A remark on this clone: Sequence at one end of the junction differs from germline and may be a read error. The rearrangement links TRBV7-9 to TRBJ2-7, with a possible D match to TRBD1 (6 bases). Germline V gene data show CDR1 as SEHNR and CDR2 as FQNEAQ (reference sequence). The CDR3 totals 12 residues. The CDR3 region has the DNA TGTGCCAGCAGCTGGGGGCTTAGGATTTTAGAATTC. Amino acids: CASSWGLRILEF.

Only a few counts were recorded for this clone. V usage is TRBV28 and J usage is TRBJ2-7; TRBD1 agrees at 9 bases. Germline CDR1 MDHEN, CDR2 SYDVKM. The CDR3 totals 15 residues. Germline trimming cut 5 bases from V and 3 bases from J; bases unmatched to any gene: 8. This CDR3 is CASSGSGTGNYEQYF. CDR3 DNA sequence: TGTGCCAGCAGTGGCTCCGGGACAGGGAACTACGAGCAGTACTTC.

The chain employs TRBV5-5 and TRBJ2-7, with D possibly matching TRBD1 (6 bases). The CDR3 spans 14 residues. Trimming stripped 1 base from V and 4 bases from J, with 12 bases between. Per the germline V gene, CDR1 is SGHKS and CDR2 is YYEKEE (reference sequence). CDR3 in DNA: TGTGCCAGCAGCTTGCCAGGGGTAAGGTACGAGCAGTACTTC. Translated, it gives CASSLPGVRYEQYF.

The chain recombines TRBV27 with TRBJ2-7; 11 nucleotides align to TRBD2. Unmatched junction bases numbered 5, after V lost 4 bases and J lost 6 bases. The V gene's germline CDR1 is MNHEY and CDR2 SMNVEV (reference sequence). The CDR3 extends over 14 amino acids. CDR3 loop: CASSSLAGELEQYF. CDR3 coding DNA: TGTGCCAGCAGTTCACTAGCGGGAGAACTCGAGCAGTACTTC.

In this sample, this clone turned up once. The rearrangement links TRBV11-2 to TRBJ2-1; 7 nucleotides agree with TRBD1. Germline loops: CDR1 SGHAT, CDR2 FQNNGV. The CDR3 extends over 13 amino acids. The trim removed 5 bases at V and 6 bases at J, leaving 4 bases unmatched. This CDR3 is CASSLGQRNEQFF. The CDR3 nucleotides read TGTGCCAGCAGCCTGGGACAGCGCAATGAGCAGTTCTTC.

The chain carries TRBV28 and TRBJ2-7; 7 bases are a match to TRBD2. With 3 bases clipped from V and 7 bases from J, the junction kept 9 bases outside the gene matches. CDR1 is MDHEN, CDR2 SYDVKM, per germline. The CDR3 consists of 14 residues. CDR3 sequence reads: CASSLTSLNGEQYF. CDR3 bases: TGTGCCAGCAGTTTGACTAGCCTTAATGGTGAGCAGTACTTC. The full variable domain, completed using reference TRBV28 and TRBJ2-7, is DVKVTQSSRYLVKRTGEKVFLECVQDMDHENMFWYRQDPGLGLRLIYFSYDVKMKEKGDIPEGYSVSREKKERFSLILESASTNQTSMYLCASSLTSLNGEQYFGPGTRLTVT.

There are a few counts of this clone. This chain uses TRBV5-1 with TRBJ1-2, with D perhaps TRBD1 (5 bases). V lost 3 bases and J lost 4, with 13 bases in between. This CDR3 has 14 amino acids. Germline CDR1 reads SGHRS; CDR2 reads YFSETQ. CDR3: CASSSQNQGYGYTF. The CDR3 nucleotides are TGCGCCAGCAGCTCCCAGAACCAGGGCTATGGCTACACCTTC.

This rearrangement joins TRBV19 to TRBJ2-7, with no clear D. Germline V gene lookup returns CDR1 LNHDA and CDR2 SQIVND (reference sequence). With 6 bases removed from V and 6 bases from J, the gap between germline ends came to 27 bases. The length of the CDR3 is 17 residues. In DNA, the CDR3 is TGTGCCAGTAGCATAAGACGAAATGCTAGGTTCGGTGCCGAGCAGTACTTC. Amino acid sequence: CASSIRRNARFGAEQYF.

This chain connects TRBV7-9 to TRBJ1-1; 7 nucleotides match TRBD1. In germline, CDR1 is SEHNR, CDR2 FQNEAQ (reference sequence). V was pared by 5 bases and J by 4 bases, with 16 bases of the junction left unmatched. The CDR3 has 17 residues. The CDR3 region has the DNA TGTGCCAGCAGCCCTGACAGGGTAATCTCGGCTGGCACTGAAGCTTTCTTT. It yields the protein CASSPDRVISAGTEAFF.

This chain joins TRBV6-6 and TRBJ1-4; the D gene is possibly TRBD1 (5 bases). Germline-derived CDR1 and CDR2 are MNHNY and SVGAGI (reference sequence). The CDR3 has 16 residues. V dropped 2 bases and J dropped 7 bases, with 17 bases sitting between them. CDR3 DNA: TGTGCCAGCAGTTACGGAATGGGGGGGAGGTTTGAAAAACTGTTTTTT. It encodes CASSYGMGGRFEKLFF.

The genes are TRBV6-5 and TRBJ1-1; perhaps TRBD1 as D (6 bases). Germline CDR1 reads MNHEY; CDR2 reads SVGAGI. This CDR3 has 15 amino acids. Trimming removed 4 bases at V and 2 bases at J, with 14 bases between. The CDR3 DNA reads as TGTGCCAGCAGTTCCCAGGGGACCCTAAACACTGAAGCTTTCTTT. Translated: CASSSQGTLNTEAFF.

This clone was counted once. The gene calls are TRBV28 and TRBJ1-1; unclear D gene. Germline V gene data show CDR1 as MDHEN and CDR2 as SYDVKM. This CDR3 comprises 15 residues. V lost 1 base and J lost 7, with 16 bases in between. Here the CDR3 reads CASSLFGGRGGEAFF. In DNA, the CDR3 is TGTGCCAGCAGTTTATTCGGCGGCCGTGGCGGTGAAGCTTTCTTT.